This T cell receptor beta chain emerged from a study of blood T cell repertoires in COVID-19. Study background: COVID-19 samples, acute and convalescent, were from the United States, Italy and Spain. PBMCs, B-cell-depleted T cells, or T cells were the source of the cDNA or gDNA that made up the material.

Seattle patient enrollment occurred during active infection, with longitudinal follow-up thereafter. Authors' methods: Amplifying reference gene primers gave estimates of nucleated cell counts. The repertoire was sequenced with immunoSEQ multiplex PCR; TCRdb's copy has only in-frame clones and lacks some. From that table come the V and J calls and clone size; the DNA was used to work out D and trimming. The sample holds some 200,000 clones, about four fifths seen once. The V and J ends lost 1 base and 2 bases respectively, with 12 bases between them. The CDR3 has 16 residues. Germline values: CDR1 MGHRA, CDR2 YSYEKL.

The sample consisted of peripheral blood. This sequence was found in a woman over 75 with COVID-19, enrolled during active disease. The chain has TRBV4-1 and TRBJ1-3; D call uncertain. The CDR3 reads CASSQGSTGTGNTIYF. The CDR3, as DNA: TGCGCCAGCAGCCAAGGATCGACCGGGACTGGAAACACCATATATTTT.